The sequence of this T cell receptor beta chain was determined in a study of blood T cell repertoires in COVID-19. The wider study: Acute-phase and convalescent COVID-19 samples originated in the United States, Italy and Spain. T cells, B-cell-depleted T cells, or PBMCs provided the cDNA or gDNA that served as material.

Clinical history as reported by participants underpinned cohort assignment. Original analysis: Amplified reference gene primers provided the basis for estimating nucleated cell counts. Clones were sequenced by immunoSEQ multiplex PCR, and TCRdb holds only the in-frame ones, with some missing. The DNA gave D and trimming, while V, J and clone size come from that table. This sample carries some 220,000 clones, roughly 80% of them seen once, and the ten largest clones take 1.3%. The CDR3 length is 15 residues. V lost 4 bases and J lost 4; bases outside the gene matches: 7. Germline V gives CDR1 SGHRS, CDR2 YFSETQ.

This sequence was found in a woman in her thirties or forties with acute COVID-19. Sequencing was performed on PBMCs or T cells enriched from blood (not recorded which). The V gene is TRBV5-1, the J gene TRBJ2-5, with 10 bases lining up with TRBD2. CDR3 DNA: TGCGCCAGCAGCCCAAGCGGGGGGGCCGGAGAGACCCAGTACTTC. It specifies CASSPSGGAGETQYF. The full variable domain, in which reference TRBV5-1 and TRBJ2-5 provide the parts outside the CDR3, is KAGVTQTPRYLIKTRGQQVTLSCSPISGHRSVSWYQQTPGQGLQFLFEYFSETQRNKGNFPGRFSGRQFSNSRSEMNVSTLELGDSALYLCASSPSGGAGETQYFGPGTRLLVL.